This TCR beta chain appears in the sequencing data of a study of shared clonotypes between healthy human individuals. Sequencing was performed with immunoSEQ multiplex PCR; in TCRdb, only in-frame clones are kept and a portion is missing. The sample contains around 550,000 clones, less than 96% of which appear only once. The CDR3 sequence is 14 residues long. J gave up 3 bases and V 2 bases, and 5 bases lay outside the gene matches. The germline V gene has CDR1 GTSNPN and CDR2 SVGIG (reference sequence). The TCR sequence derives from a woman in her 30s in good health. Source material: naive CD4+ T cells sorted from blood. Noted subset: CD45RA+ positively selected. The chain carries TRBV30 and TRBJ2-7; 9 nucleotides line up with TRBD1. Written as DNA, the CDR3 is TGTGCCTGGAGTCGTCGGGACAGGGTCTACGAGCAGTACTTC. It is translated as CAWSRRDRVYEQYF.